The next 22 T cell receptor beta chains were all read from a single sample in a study of blood T cell repertoires in COVID-19. The method was immunoSEQ multiplex PCR; TCRdb's version includes in-frame clones alone and lacks a portion of them. The sample has 310,000 or so clones; around 87% are singletons. The sample was PBMCs or T cells enriched from blood (not recorded which). Receptors originate from a woman aged 18-29 years with acute COVID-19.

Concerning this clone itself: The identical CDR3 is also encoded by other nucleotide sequences in the sample. The chain links TRBV18 to TRBJ2-7, with 8 bases that match TRBD2. The V segment lost 1 base and the J segment 1 base; nucleotides outside the gene matches: 0. This CDR3 comprises 14 residues. CDR1 is KGHSH, CDR2 LQKENI, per germline. The CDR3 nucleotides are TGTGCCAGCTCACCACTAGCGGGGTCCTACGAGCAGTACTTC. This codes for CASSPLAGSYEQYF.

V gene TRBV5-3 combines with J gene TRBJ2-1; D gene uncertain. TRBV5-3 is an ORF, with its function uncertain. The V gene lost 6 bases and the J gene lost 5 bases, with 12 bases spanning the gap. The CDR3 is made up of 13 amino acids. Here the CDR3 reads CARTRPRNNEQFF. CDR3 nucleotides: TGTGCCAGAACCAGACCCAGGAACAATGAGCAGTTCTTC.

This rearrangement joins TRBV19 to TRBJ1-1, with D possibly TRBD1 on 6 matching bases. Germline CDR1 and CDR2: LNHDA and SQIVND (reference sequence). V shed 3 bases and J shed 5 bases, with 19 bases lying between them. The CDR3 covers 16 residues. The DNA for the CDR3 is TGTGCCAGTAGTATTCCCCACAGGGCGGGGGGAACTGAAGCTTTCTTT. It yields the protein CASSIPHRAGGTEAFF.

The genes are TRBV9 and TRBJ2-7; TRBD2 matches 14 bases. With 4 bases clipped from V and 5 bases from J, the junction kept 5 bases outside the gene matches. This CDR3 has 15 residues. CDR1 and CDR2 from the germline V gene are SGDLS and YYNGEE. In nucleotides, the CDR3 is TGTGCCAGCAGCCGGACGGGACTAGCGGGAGACGAGCAGTACTTC. The encoded protein is CASSRTGLAGDEQYF.

J is TRBJ2-7 and V is TRBV5-1; D not resolved. Trimming left V 4 bases short and J 2 bases short, with 19 bases between. Germline V gene lookup returns CDR1 SGHRS and CDR2 YFSETQ. The CDR3 loop spans 16 amino acids. Written as DNA, the CDR3 is TGCGCCAGCAGCCGTGTTGCGGAGCCCCCCACCTACGAGCAGTACTTC. It encodes CASSRVAEPPTYEQYF.

The sample holds a few counts of this clone. The chain employs TRBV30 and TRBJ2-3; D unclear. CDR3 length: 12 amino acids. The germline gives CDR1 GTSNPN, CDR2 SVGIG (reference sequence). Trimming cost V 2 bases and J 4 bases, with 7 bases left between them. CDR3 amino acids: CAWSPNSDTQYF. The CDR3 region has the DNA TGTGCCTGGAGTCCTAATTCAGATACGCAGTATTTT.

The rearrangement links TRBV6-2 or TRBV6-3 to TRBJ2-3; 7 bases agree with TRBD1. The germline gives CDR1 MNHEY, CDR2 SVGEGT. This CDR3 has 19 residues. Trimming took 5 bases from V and 4 from J; bases not matched to a gene: 21. DNA of the CDR3: TGTGCCAGCAGTCTTTCTAATATGGACAGGCGACGGGGTTCAGATACGCAGTATTTT. This gives the protein CASSLSNMDRRRGSDTQYF.

The V call is TRBV9, the J call TRBJ2-1, with 10 bases that match TRBD2. Germline V CDR1 and CDR2: SGDLS, YYNGEE. Trimming at V came to 1 base and at J to 3 bases, leaving 4 bases not matched to a gene. The CDR3 consists of 16 residues. The CDR3 sequence: CASSVSGLADYNEQFF. As DNA, the CDR3 is TGTGCCAGCAGCGTATCCGGACTAGCGGACTACAATGAGCAGTTCTTC.

This rearrangement joins TRBV5-4 to TRBJ1-5; unclear D gene. CDR1 is SGHNT, CDR2 YYREEE, per germline (reference sequence). Between the trimmed V and J ends, which lost 2 bases and 3 bases, there was a span of 12 bases. The CDR3 loop spans 15 amino acids. The CDR3 sequence is CASSLDLGVNQPQHF. As DNA, the CDR3 is TGTGCCAGCAGCTTAGACCTGGGCGTCAATCAGCCCCAGCATTTT. The entire variable domain, with the rest obtained from reference TRBV5-4 and TRBJ1-5, is as follows: ETGVTQSPTHLIKTRGQQVTLRCSSQSGHNTVSWYQQALGQGPQFIFQYYREEENGRGNFPPRFSGLQFPNYSSELNVNALELDDSALYLCASSLDLGVNQPQHFGDGTRLSIL.

V gene TRBV4-3 combines with J gene TRBJ2-2, with TRBD2 as a possible D gene (6 bases). Germline V CDR1 and CDR2: LGHNA, YSLEER. The CDR3 spans 21 residues. V shed 0 bases and J shed 3 bases, with 26 bases lying between them. The CDR3 loop reads CASSQDTGAGYLLGDTGELFF. CDR3 in DNA: TGCGCCAGCAGCCAAGATACTGGGGCGGGATACCTCCTAGGGGACACCGGGGAGCTGTTTTTT.

V usage is TRBV15 and J usage is TRBJ1-1; no clear D gene. Deletions cut 0 bases from V and 1 base from J, with 15 bases between. Germline assignment: CDR1 LNHNV and CDR2 YYDKDF (reference sequence). The CDR3 has 17 amino acids. DNA of the CDR3: TGTGCCACCAGCAGAGAAACCCGATTGGGAGGGAACACTGAAGCTTTCTTT. This gives the protein CATSRETRLGGNTEAFF.

This clone came up once. The CDR3 here is CASSLATSGSLSSQETQYF. The CDR3 DNA follows: TGTGCCAGCAGCTTAGCGACCAGCGGGAGTTTGTCCTCCCAAGAGACCCAGTACTTC. The gene calls are TRBV7-8 and TRBJ2-5; 8 nucleotides line up with TRBD2. V shed 0 bases and J 1 base; nucleotides not matched to a gene: 13. There are 19 residues in the CDR3. CDR1 SGHVS and CDR2 FQNEAQ come from the germline V gene.

The rearrangement uses TRBV9 and TRBJ2-1; tentative D call: TRBD1 (5 bases). The CDR3 is 16 residues long. Germline CDR1 reads SGDLS; CDR2 reads YYNGEE. The ends were cut back, 0 bases at V and 2 bases at J, with 12 bases in the middle. The CDR3 protein is CASSVAAGFAYNEQFF. The CDR3 nucleotides are TGTGCCAGCAGCGTAGCGGCAGGGTTCGCCTACAATGAGCAGTTCTTC.

The genes are TRBV4-2 and TRBJ2-7, with D possibly being TRBD2 (7 bases). Germline assignment: CDR1 LGHNA and CDR2 YNFKEQ. There are 15 residues in the CDR3. The V end lost 4 bases, the J end lost 3 bases, and 16 bases lay between the germline ends. CDR3 coding DNA: TGTGCCAGCAGCCCCTCTGGGGGGGGCAACTACGAGCAGTACTTC. The encoded protein is CASSPSGGGNYEQYF.

The CDR3 loop is CASRSPGQGLHGYTF. CDR3 sequence (DNA): TGTGCCAGCAGGTCACCCGGACAGGGTCTGCATGGCTACACCTTC. V is TRBV6-5 and J is TRBJ1-2; 8 nucleotides agree with TRBD1. There are 15 residues in the CDR3. Germline assignment: CDR1 MNHEY and CDR2 SVGAGI. V lost 6 bases to trimming and J lost 6 bases; unmatched junction nucleotides: 12.

The rearrangement joins TRBV14 to TRBJ1-6; no clear D gene. Trimming removed 4 bases from V and 4 bases from J, with 8 bases in between. CDR3 length equals 14 residues. CDR1 is SGHDN, CDR2 FVKESK, per germline. CDR3 region: CASSLDKYNSPLHF. The DNA of the CDR3 is TGTGCCAGCAGCCTTGACAAGTATAATTCACCCCTCCACTTT.

The rearrangement joins TRBV3-1 (or the pseudogene TRBV3-2) to TRBJ2-1; 10 bases agree with TRBD2. The CDR3 runs to 16 residues. The V segment lost 4 bases and the J segment 4 bases; nucleotides outside the gene matches: 7. Germline-derived CDR1 and CDR2 are LGHDT and YNNKEL (reference sequence). This chain's CDR3 is CASSPLLAGWYNEQFF. The CDR3 DNA follows: TGTGCCAGCAGCCCTCTACTAGCGGGATGGTACAATGAGCAGTTCTTC.

This sequence joins TRBV7-8 and TRBJ2-1, with D tentatively TRBD2 (5 bases). Germline-derived CDR1 and CDR2 are SGHVS and FQNEAQ. The CDR3 contains 18 residues. Trimming removed 1 base at V and 1 base at J, with 17 bases between. The CDR3 DNA reads as TGTGCCAGCAGCTTAGTTGGCGGAGAGGGCCTATCCTACAATGAGCAGTTCTTC. This translates into CASSLVGGEGLSYNEQFF. Drawing the rest from reference TRBV7-8 and TRBJ2-1, the complete variable domain is GAGVSQSPRYKVAKRGQDVALRCDPISGHVSLFWYQQALGQGPEFLTYFQNEAQLDKSGLPSDRFFAERPEGSVSTLKIQRTQQEDSAVYLCASSLVGGEGLSYNEQFFGPGTRLTVL.

This clone was observed a few times. The genes are TRBV4-1 and TRBJ1-5; D possibly corresponds to TRBD1 (6 bases). The CDR3 sequence is 15 residues long. Germline CDR1 MGHRA, CDR2 YSYEKL. V dropped 1 base and J dropped 7 bases, with 14 bases sitting between them. CDR3 DNA: TGCGCCAGCAGCCAAGTAGAGGGGGAGGGACAGCCCCAGCATTTT. Its translation is CASSQVEGEGQPQHF.

The chain recombines TRBV19 with TRBJ2-1; 14 bases agree with TRBD2. CDR1 LNHDA and CDR2 SQIVND come from the germline V gene (reference sequence). Losses at the gene ends were 4 bases for V and 8 bases for J; bases not matched to a gene: 4. This CDR3 region has 15 residues. For the CDR3, the DNA is TGTGCCAGTAGTAGGGGACTAGCGGGAGTGTATGAGCAGTTCTTC. It codes for CASSRGLAGVYEQFF.

The chain employs TRBV3-1 (or the pseudogene TRBV3-2) and TRBJ2-3; D might be TRBD2 (6 bases). Trimming left V 1 base short and J 5 bases short, with 13 bases between. Germline V lookup: CDR1 LGHDT, CDR2 YNNKEL (reference sequence). CDR3 length equals 15 residues. CDR3 loop: CASSQAGLIKDTQYF. The DNA for the CDR3 is TGTGCCAGCAGCCAAGCGGGACTCATCAAAGATACGCAGTATTTT.

The rearrangement joins TRBV4-1 to TRBJ1-1; a possible D gene is TRBD1 (5 bases). Germline V gene lookup returns CDR1 MGHRA and CDR2 YSYEKL. The CDR3 totals 14 residues. Trimming shortened V by 2 bases and J by 5 bases, and 12 bases separated the two germline ends. The CDR3 region has the DNA TGCGCCAGCAGCCAACCCAGGGAGGGGACTGAAGCTTTCTTT. It is translated as CASSQPREGTEAFF.